The rows below give T cell receptor beta chains drawn from one sample of a study of beta chain features in type 1 diabetes. Repertoires were generated with immunoSEQ multiplex PCR, while TCRdb's copy carries only in-frame clones and drops some. The table shows roughly 300,000 clones, with roughly 8.8% occurring only once. Source material: central memory CD4+ T cells from blood. The receptor set was obtained from a man aged 25-45 years with type 1 diabetes. The CDR3 runs from the conserved cysteine through the conserved F or W. A D gene is named only where the DNA matches it firmly. Size tells how often a clone was seen (once, few, many) or the class of an expanded clone, and some rows leave it out.

j_call,v_call,clone_size,d_call,cdr3_aa,cdr3_nt
TRBJ1-5,TRBV9,.,.,CASSGGQPNQPQHF,TGTGCCAGCAGCGGCGGACAGCCAAATCAGCCCCAGCATTTT
TRBJ2-7,TRBV2,.,TRBD2,CASSEEGRVYEQYF,TGTGCCAGCAGTGAAGAAGGGAGGGTCTACGAGCAGTACTTC
TRBJ1-1,TRBV30,few,.,CAFTGSWGAEAFF,TGTGCCTTCACCGGCTCCTGGGGAGCTGAAGCTTTCTTT
TRBJ2-3,TRBV5-1,few,TRBD1,CASSTGTDTDTQYF,TGCGCCAGCAGCACTGGGACAGACACAGATACGCAGTATTTT
TRBJ1-5,TRBV19,few,.,CASSKNRAWEQPQHF,TGTGCCAGTAGTAAGAACAGAGCCTGGGAGCAGCCCCAGCATTTT
TRBJ1-6,TRBV10-2,.,.,CATAPRRDSPLHF,TGCGCCACCGCTCCCCGACGGGATTCACCCCTCCACTTT
TRBJ2-2,TRBV5-4,many,.,CASSFQNTGELFF,TGTGCCAGCAGCTTTCAGAACACCGGGGAGCTGTTTTTT
TRBJ2-5,TRBV28,few,TRBD1,CASRSGQGKTQYF,TGTGCCAGCAGGTCAGGACAGGGGAAGACCCAGTACTTC
TRBJ1-4,TRBV10-1,.,.,CASSRATNEKLFF,TGCGCCAGCAGCCGAGCAACTAATGAAAAACTGTTTTTT
TRBJ1-6,TRBV27,.,TRBD1,CASSRRTGDNLYNSPLHF,TGTGCCAGCAGCCGAAGGACAGGGGATAACCTCTATAATTCACCCCTCCACTTT
TRBJ2-1,TRBV5-1,.,TRBD1,CASRDGTGGFYNEQFF,TGCGCCAGCAGAGACGGGACAGGGGGTTTCTACAATGAGCAGTTCTTC
TRBJ2-4,TRBV19,few,.,CASSITVKNIQYF,TGTGCCAGTAGTATTACAGTAAAAAACATTCAGTACTTC
TRBJ2-5,TRBV6-5,few,TRBD1,CASSETGGEETQYF,TGTGCCAGCAGCGAGACAGGGGGAGAAGAGACCCAGTACTTC
TRBJ1-1,TRBV6-1,.,TRBD1,CASSEWTGRNEAFF,TGTGCCAGCAGTGAATGGACAGGGAGAAATGAAGCTTTCTTT
TRBJ2-3,TRBV18,.,TRBD2,CASSPPSGGTDTQYF,TGTGCCAGCTCACCACCCAGCGGGGGCACAGATACGCAGTATTTT
TRBJ1-4,TRBV25-1,few,.,CASGGAGRNEKLFF,TGTGCCAGCGGGGGGGCAGGCCGTAATGAAAAACTGTTTTTT
TRBJ2-5,TRBV5-1,few,.,CASSLDSQETQYF,TGCGCCAGCAGCTTGGACAGTCAAGAGACCCAGTACTTC
TRBJ1-1,TRBV14,many,.,CASSQDTGFPTNTEAFF,TGTGCCAGCAGCCAAGATACGGGGTTCCCTACGAACACTGAAGCTTTCTTT
TRBJ2-5,TRBV11-2,few,.,CASSLNGGEETQYF,TGTGCCAGCAGCTTGAACGGGGGTGAAGAGACCCAGTACTTC
TRBJ1-5,TRBV18,.,.,CASSPQEGSNQPQHF,TGTGCCAGCTCACCCCAGGAGGGGAGCAATCAGCCCCAGCATTTT
TRBJ2-6,TRBV7-2,.,.,CASSLRRTSGANVLTF,TGTGCCAGCAGCTTGCGACGGACCTCTGGGGCCAACGTCCTGACTTTC
TRBJ2-1,TRBV29-1,.,TRBD2,CSGGPSGGAQEQFF,TGCAGCGGAGGGCCCAGCGGGGGGGCGCAGGAGCAGTTCTTC
TRBJ1-2,TRBV5-4,.,TRBD1,CASSLGGQGSSGYTF,TGTGCCAGCAGCCTGGGGGGACAGGGATCTTCTGGCTACACCTTC
TRBJ1-6,TRBV28,many,.,CASSLLLFGFNSPLHF,TGTGCCAGCAGTTTGCTCTTGTTTGGCTTCAATTCACCCCTCCACTTT
TRBJ1-6,TRBV2,few,.,CASIGQTRYNSPLHF,TGTGCCAGCATCGGACAAACTCGCTATAATTCACCCCTCCACTTT
TRBJ1-2,TRBV27,few,TRBD1,CASGYRGQGGYTF,TGTGCCAGCGGGTACAGGGGGCAGGGTGGCTACACCTTC
TRBJ2-1,TRBV5-4,few,.,CASSFTAYNEQFF,TGTGCCAGCAGCTTTACAGCTTACAATGAGCAGTTCTTC
TRBJ2-5,TRBV7-2,.,.,CASSLRLTSHEEQETQYF,TGTGCCAGCAGCTTAAGGTTAACTAGCCACGAGGAACAAGAGACCCAGTACTTC